The present T cell receptor beta chain was sequenced within a study of T cell responses to AZD1222 COVID-19 vaccine. Findings and caveats of the study: Receipt of two AZD1222 doses was followed by a rise in Spike-specific TCR breadth and depth. Clonal diversity was possibly underestimated, and the donors were mostly white British, with more females. Among AZD1222 vaccinees, only five or six were seropositive at baseline. Regions left unmutated in variants are reportedly the target of nearly half of spike-specific TCRs.

Looked up from germline, CDR1 is SGHRS and CDR2 is YFSETQ. V was clipped by 0 bases and J by 5 bases; unmatched bases: 9. This CDR3 region has 16 residues. A word on this clone: Its antigen is undetermined.

Here immunoSEQ multiplex PCR was the method, and the copy in TCRdb shows in-frame clones only, minus some. The table has some 130,000 clones, under 95% seen once. This sequence was found in an adult who received the AZD1222 COVID-19 vaccine. The sequencing here drew on peripheral blood, taken 28 days after the second AZD1222 dose. V gene TRBV5-1 combines with J gene TRBJ1-1; 8 positions agree with TRBD1. The CDR3 nucleotides read TGCGCCAGCAGCTTGGGCCCCCGGGACAGGCCGACTGAAGCTTTCTTT. Amino acid sequence: CASSLGPRDRPTEAFF.